These 20 T cell receptor beta chains were all obtained from the same sample, sequenced in a study of shared clonotypes between healthy human individuals. Assay: immunoSEQ multiplex PCR; the TCRdb copy retains only in-frame clones and omits some. The table includes about 2,200,000 clones, around 93% detected once. CD45RO-negative, CCR7-selected cells formed the naive CD8 fraction, which excluded terminally differentiated effector memory CD45RA+ cells. Input material: naive CD8+ T cells from PBMCs. Source of these receptors: a man aged 18 to 30 in good health. Some clones in this sample may be carry-over from other donors' samples.

J is TRBJ2-2 and V is TRBV19, with D maybe TRBD1 (6 bases). The V end was cut by 3 bases, the J end by 6 bases, with 17 bases between. This CDR3 has 16 amino acids. Per germline, CDR1 LNHDA and CDR2 SQIVND (reference sequence). CDR3 bases: TGTGCCAGTAGTATTTTTCAGGGGATATTCGCCGGGGAGCTGTTTTTT. It encodes CASSIFQGIFAGELFF.

The genes are TRBV27 and TRBJ2-7, with D unresolved. Trimming shortened V by 6 bases and J by 6 bases, and 24 bases separated the two germline ends. Looked up from germline, CDR1 is MNHEY and CDR2 is SMNVEV (reference sequence). CDR3 length equals 16 residues. For the CDR3, the DNA is TGTGCCAGCAGCACACGGATGGTGTTGTCTCCTATCGAGCAGTACTTC. Translation: CASSTRMVLSPIEQYF.

This clone came up a few times. The chain carries TRBV30 and TRBJ2-2; D tentatively reads TRBD1 or TRBD2 (5 bases each). Trimming pared 3 bases from V and 2 bases from J, leaving 13 bases between. The CDR3 consists of 15 residues. CDR1 is GTSNPN, CDR2 SVGIG, per germline (reference sequence). CDR3 nucleotide sequence: TGTGCCTGGAGGGCCTGGGGGACCAACACCGGGGAGCTGTTTTTT. This translates into CAWRAWGTNTGELFF.

The chain couples TRBV15 to TRBJ2-3; no clear D. In germline, CDR1 is LNHNV, CDR2 YYDKDF (reference sequence). CDR3 length: 17 amino acids. Trimming left V 0 bases short and J 1 base short, with 14 bases between. The CDR3, as DNA: TGTGCCACCAGCAGAGAAGAGCTTCCCCTGGGCACAGATACGCAGTATTTT. It translates to CATSREELPLGTDTQYF.

This clone was observed a few times. The chain combines TRBV6-1 with TRBJ1-1; no clear D gene. CDR3 size: 10 residues. Trimming removed 7 bases at V and 5 bases at J, with 5 bases between. Per the germline V gene, CDR1 is MNHNS and CDR2 is SASEGT. The CDR3 sequence: CASILTEAFF. For the CDR3, the DNA is TGTGCCAGCATTCTTACTGAAGCTTTCTTT.

This chain links TRBV15 with TRBJ2-7; 9 bases fit TRBD2. This CDR3 region has 15 residues. V gave up 1 base and J gave up 2 bases; unmatched junction bases: 3. CDR1 and CDR2 from the germline V gene are LNHNV and YYDKDF (reference sequence). The CDR3 is CATSRGAGGPYEQYF. Here the CDR3 DNA reads TGTGCCACCAGCAGAGGTGCGGGAGGGCCCTACGAGCAGTACTTC.

The chain recombines TRBV7-6 with TRBJ2-5; 9 nucleotides agree with TRBD1. Per germline, CDR1 SGHVS and CDR2 FNYEAQ. The CDR3 extends over 13 amino acids. The V and J ends lost 6 bases and 6 bases, in that order; junction bases with no gene match: 5. This CDR3 is CASRGTGSKTQYF. The CDR3 coding sequence is TGTGCCAGCAGAGGGACAGGGTCGAAGACCCAGTACTTC.

The V and J genes are TRBV28 and TRBJ2-7, with D perhaps matching TRBD1 (5 bases). Germline values: CDR1 MDHEN, CDR2 SYDVKM. This CDR3 region has 14 residues. V was pared by 0 bases and J by 2 bases, with 8 bases between. The CDR3 sequence is CASSLWAGTYEQYF. The CDR3 coding sequence is TGTGCCAGCAGTTTATGGGCAGGGACCTACGAGCAGTACTTC.

As concerns this clone: This sample includes further DNA sequences coding for the same CDR3. This sequence joins TRBV27 and TRBJ1-1; D remains ambiguous. V was trimmed by 5 bases and J by 1 base, leaving 8 bases between them. This CDR3 has 13 amino acids. Per germline, CDR1 MNHEY and CDR2 SMNVEV (reference sequence). CDR3 in amino acids: CASSPLGNTEAFF. As DNA, the CDR3 is TGTGCCAGCAGTCCATTGGGGAACACTGAAGCTTTCTTT.

This chain joins TRBV19 and TRBJ2-7; possibly TRBD2 for D (6 bases). The V end was cut by 2 bases, the J end by 0 bases, with 14 bases between. Germline CDR1 is LNHDA and CDR2 is SQIVND (reference sequence). The CDR3 is 16 residues long. The CDR3 protein is CASSIKAGMSSYEQYF. For the CDR3, the DNA is TGTGCCAGTAGTATAAAAGCGGGCATGAGCTCCTACGAGCAGTACTTC.

The chain combines TRBV5-4 with TRBJ1-3; 8 bases map to TRBD1. Germline values: CDR1 SGHNT, CDR2 YYREEE (reference sequence). CDR3 length: 15 residues. The junction had 2 bases not matched to a gene; V was cut back by 1 base and J by 2 bases. The CDR3 DNA is TGTGCCAGCAGCTTGCAGGGGGCTGCTGGAAACACCATATATTTT. Amino acid sequence: CASSLQGAAGNTIYF.

Worth noting for this clone: Additional DNA sequences in this sample encode the identical CDR3. The V and J genes are TRBV7-9 and TRBJ2-5; 8 positions match TRBD1. Unmatched junction bases numbered 3, after V lost 5 bases and J lost 4 bases. Germline V CDR1 and CDR2: SEHNR, FQNEAQ (reference sequence). This CDR3 region has 13 residues. CDR3 protein: CASSPTGGETQYF. The CDR3 DNA sequence: TGTGCCAGCAGCCCAACAGGGGGAGAGACCCAGTACTTC.

Remarks on this clone: This sample includes further DNA sequences coding for the same CDR3. The CDR3 bases are TGTGCCAGCAGTTTAGGGATCGGGGAGCTGTTTTTT. Its protein is CASSLGIGELFF. The V call is TRBV27, the J call TRBJ2-2; no firm D call. The CDR3 has 12 residues. The V gene's germline CDR1 is MNHEY and CDR2 SMNVEV (reference sequence). V lost 2 bases, J lost 7 bases, and 5 bases lay in between.

This rearrangement joins TRBV4-1 to TRBJ2-1; possibly TRBD2 for D (6 bases). CDR3 length equals 18 residues. Trimming cost V 0 bases and J 0 bases, with 15 bases left between them. Germline V gene data show CDR1 as MGHRA and CDR2 as YSYEKL. The CDR3 sequence: CASSQDPPTGSSYNEQFF. The CDR3 DNA follows: TGCGCCAGCAGCCAAGATCCCCCCACCGGGAGCTCCTACAATGAGCAGTTCTTC.

CDR3 protein: CASREGAFNQPQHF. The DNA for the CDR3 is TGTGCCAGCCGAGAGGGGGCCTTCAATCAGCCCCAGCATTTT. This rearrangement joins TRBV19 to TRBJ1-5, with TRBD1 matching 7 bases. The CDR3 length is 14 residues. Losses at the gene ends were 9 bases for V and 3 bases for J; bases not matched to a gene: 8. CDR1 is LNHDA and CDR2 is SQIVND in the germline V gene (reference sequence). The full variable domain, rest sourced from reference TRBV19 and TRBJ1-5, is DGGITQSPKYLFRKEGQNVTLSCEQNLNHDAMYWYRQDPGQGLRLIYYSQIVNDFQKGDIAEGYSVSREKKESFPLTVTSAQKNPTAFYLCASREGAFNQPQHFGDGTRLSIL.

V is TRBV19 and J is TRBJ2-1; D could derive from TRBD1 or TRBD2 (5 bases each). This CDR3 region has 15 residues. V was pared by 1 base and J by 2 bases, with 9 bases between. Germline CDR1 LNHDA, CDR2 SQIVND (reference sequence). The CDR3 region is CASSIVPGPYNEQFF. The CDR3 nucleotides are TGTGCCAGTAGTATAGTTCCGGGACCCTACAATGAGCAGTTCTTC. The full variable domain, its missing parts supplied by reference TRBV19 and TRBJ2-1, is DGGITQSPKYLFRKEGQNVTLSCEQNLNHDAMYWYRQDPGQGLRLIYYSQIVNDFQKGDIAEGYSVSREKKESFPLTVTSAQKNPTAFYLCASSIVPGPYNEQFFGPGTRLTVL.

The CDR3 bases are TGTGCCAGCACCTCGGGTGTGGAGCAGTACTTC. This encodes CASTSGVEQYF. The chain has TRBV5-6 and TRBJ2-7; D uncertain. Germline-derived CDR1 and CDR2 are SGHDT and YYEEEE. The CDR3 totals 11 residues. The V and J ends lost 6 bases and 7 bases respectively, with 11 bases between them.

The V and J genes are TRBV27 and TRBJ2-3; 7 bases are a match to TRBD2. In germline, CDR1 is MNHEY, CDR2 SMNVEV (reference sequence). The CDR3 runs 16 residues. The junction had 7 bases not matched to a gene; V was cut back by 0 bases and J by 4 bases. The CDR3 loop is CASSLSAGVVADTQYF. Here the CDR3 DNA reads TGTGCCAGCAGTTTATCGGCGGGAGTCGTCGCAGATACGCAGTATTTT.

V gene TRBV7-9 combines with J gene TRBJ1-1, with 9 bases that match TRBD1. This CDR3 is 15 amino acids long. Germline CDR1 reads SEHNR; CDR2 reads FQNEAQ (reference sequence). The ends lost 3 bases at V and 5 bases at J; junction bases unmatched: 7. This CDR3 reads CASSLTGGIPTEAFF. CDR3 sequence (DNA): TGTGCCAGCAGCTTGACAGGGGGTATCCCTACTGAAGCTTTCTTT.

The V and J genes are TRBV5-4 and TRBJ2-7, with 11 bases that match TRBD2. The CDR3 runs to 15 residues. Looked up from germline, CDR1 is SGHNT and CDR2 is YYREEE (reference sequence). The trim removed 0 bases at V and 5 bases at J, leaving 4 bases unmatched. DNA of the CDR3: TGTGCCAGCAGCTTGGTAGCGGGAGGGCCGAACGAGCAGTACTTC. It is translated as CASSLVAGGPNEQYF.